The T cell receptor (beta chain) under discussion was sequenced for a study of blood T cell repertoires in COVID-19. In the study overall: The origin of the acute and convalescent COVID-19 samples was the United States, Italy and Spain.

TCRdb's copy holds only in-frame clones and misses some; the assay was immunoSEQ multiplex PCR. This table holds roughly 110,000 clones, approximately 90% found once. This clone was found once. CDR1 LGHDT and CDR2 YNNKEL come from the germline V gene (reference sequence). The CDR3 extends over 18 amino acids. Trimming removed 2 bases from V and 0 bases from J, with 17 bases in between. This chain joins TRBV3-1 (or the pseudogene TRBV3-2) and TRBJ2-1; tentative D call: TRBD2 (5 bases). The clonotype was recovered from a human donor with acute or convalescent COVID-19. The donor label of this sample is uncertain. Specimen: peripheral blood. CDR3 nucleotide sequence: TGTGCCAGCAGCCAAAGGATACCCAGCGGAAGCTCCTACAATGAGCAGTTCTTC. It codes for CASSQRIPSGSSYNEQFF.